Presented here are 20 T cell receptor beta chains from one specimen sequenced in a study of blood T cells in healthy people across ages (dated by TCRdb to 2013 to 2016). Libraries were constructed by 5' RACE. Reads for this sample came from an Illumina HiSeq 2500. A second PCR of about 6 to 12 cycles was run with a J-beta primer mix and a sample-barcoded 5' primer. TCRdb handled the public reads itself, with Q25 trimming in fastp and clone calling in MiXCR, and kept productive beta chains. Entries that share a CDR3 protein sequence are merged under the most common genes and DNA. Here the sample has approximately 780,000 distinct CDR3 sequences; roughly 25% occur a single time. The top ten clones comprise about 2.9% of the sample. The data were also submitted as part of a second study, on T cells of mothers and their children.

The sequenced sample consisted of blood. These receptors all come from a boy younger than 18 in good health.

The chain employs TRBV27 and TRBJ2-5; either TRBD1 or TRBD2 may supply D (5 bases each). The tail of the sequence fits TRBJ2-7 better, so the J call may be wrong. Germline values: CDR1 MNHEY, CDR2 SMNVEV (reference sequence). This CDR3 comprises 15 residues. CDR3: CASSLSPEGYYEQYF. The CDR3 coding sequence is TGTGCCAGCAGTTTATCACCAGAGGGGTACTACGAGCAGTACTTC.

The V and J genes are TRBV24-1 and TRBJ2-4; 7 positions agree with TRBD1. Looked up from germline, CDR1 is KGHDR and CDR2 is SFDVKD. V trimming: 3 bases; J trimming: 0 bases; junction bases outside the gene matches: 7. CDR3 length equals 17 residues. CDR3 sequence: CATSDPRDSVAKNIQYF. CDR3 bases: TGTGCCACCAGTGATCCCCGGGACAGTGTAGCCAAAAACATTCAGTACTTC.

A remark on this clonotype: The junction and the germline gene differ at one end; a read error may be behind it. The rearrangement uses TRBV11-2 and TRBJ2-7, with D possibly being TRBD2 (5 bases). Germline V lookup: CDR1 SGHAT, CDR2 FQNNGV. This CDR3 spans 16 amino acids. In DNA form, the CDR3 reads TGCGCCAGCAGCCCTAACGGACCGGGAATCGTCGACGAGCAGTACTTC. It translates to CASSPNGPGIVDEQYF.

The rearrangement uses TRBV2 and TRBJ2-3; no reliable D call. V shed 10 bases and J shed 4 bases, with 9 bases lying between them. Germline V gene lookup returns CDR1 SNHLY and CDR2 FYNNEI. This CDR3 is 11 amino acids long. The CDR3 nucleotides are TGTGCCAAGAACGGACCAGATACGCAGTATTTT. Residues: CAKNGPDTQYF.

The chain links TRBV3-1 to TRBJ2-5; 8 nucleotides match TRBD2. TRBJ2-1 matches the DNA end more closely, so the J call is doubtful. Germline CDR1 is LGHDT and CDR2 is YNNKEL (reference sequence). The CDR3 is 17 residues long. The CDR3 nucleotides read TGTGCCAGCAGCCATGTACCCACAGGGACTAGTTTGCCTGAGCAGTTCTTC. Residues: CASSHVPTGTSLPEQFF.

V and J are TRBV11-2 and TRBJ1-2; 7 nucleotides match TRBD1. The ends lost 6 bases at V and 4 bases at J; junction bases unmatched: 8. This CDR3 has 14 residues. Germline V gene data show CDR1 as SGHAT and CDR2 as FQNNGV. The CDR3 DNA follows: TGTGCCAGCAGTGACAGGGTGTTGAGCTATGGCTACACCTTC. Translating it yields CASSDRVLSYGYTF.

The CDR3 nucleotides are TGTGCCAGCAGCCGGACGGCGGGGGGCCCCTACGAGCAGTACTTC. It yields the protein CASSRTAGGPYEQYF. The V call is TRBV7-3, the J call TRBJ2-7, with 8 nucleotides matching TRBD2. This CDR3 is 15 amino acids long. Germline V gene data show CDR1 as SGHTA and CDR2 as FQGTGA. The ends lost 5 bases at V and 2 bases at J; junction bases unmatched: 8.

This clonotype was observed a few times. Here the CDR3 reads CASRTGEDYEQYF. DNA of the CDR3: TGTGCCAGCAGAACTGGGGAAGACTACGAGCAGTACTTC. V is TRBV27 and J is TRBJ2-7; no firm D call. Germline CDR1 is MNHEY and CDR2 is SMNVEV (reference sequence). CDR3 length: 13 residues. V dropped 6 bases and J dropped 3 bases, with 12 bases sitting between them.

This sequence joins TRBV29-1 and TRBJ1-5, with a tentative D call TRBD1 (5 bases). Germline CDR1 SQVTM, CDR2 ANQGSEA. The V and J ends lost 4 bases and 4 bases respectively, with 14 bases between them. The length of the CDR3 is 14 residues. In DNA form, the CDR3 reads TGCAGCGTTGTGGTAGACAGCCTAAATCAGCCCCAGCATTTT. It specifies CSVVVDSLNQPQHF.

This clonotype was detected a few times. The rearrangement links TRBV6-6 to TRBJ1-4; 8 bases are a match to TRBD1. Germline V gene sequence: CDR1 MNHNY, CDR2 SVGAGI (reference sequence). The V gene end was trimmed by 8 bases and the J gene end by 3 bases; junction bases not matched to a gene: 11. CDR3 length: 16 amino acids. This chain's CDR3 is CASGRDRREANEKLFF. The CDR3 DNA follows: TGTGCCAGCGGACGGGACAGGCGGGAGGCTAATGAAAAACTGTTTTTT.

This clonotype was found a few times. The chain joins TRBV7-2 to TRBJ2-1, with 11 bases that match TRBD2. CDR1 is SGHTA and CDR2 is FQGNSA in the germline V gene. With 5 bases clipped from V and 3 bases from J, the junction kept 6 bases outside the gene matches. The CDR3 runs 16 residues. The CDR3 coding sequence is TGTGCCAGCAGCCCAATAGCGGGGGGGCGCTACAATGAGCAGTTCTTC. Translation gives CASSPIAGGRYNEQFF.

Here the CDR3 DNA reads TGCAGTGCTAGTTCCAGCGGGGCCTACAATGAGCAGTTCTTC. The encoded protein is CSASSSGAYNEQFF. The chain combines TRBV20-1 with TRBJ2-1, with 7 bases that match TRBD2. The V and J ends lost 3 bases and 2 bases, in that order; junction bases with no gene match: 4. Germline CDR1 and CDR2: DFQATT and SNEGSKA (reference sequence). The length of the CDR3 is 14 residues.

The chain combines TRBV28 with TRBJ2-7; possibly TRBD1 for D (6 bases). This CDR3 comprises 17 residues. The germline gives CDR1 MDHEN, CDR2 SYDVKM. V lost 4 bases and J 1 base, leaving 20 bases between the germline ends. In nucleotides, the CDR3 is TGTGCCAGCAGTTACCCCAGGGGCTTGGTGCTGTCCTACGAGCAGTACTTC. This gives the protein CASSYPRGLVLSYEQYF.

This rearrangement joins TRBV3-1 to TRBJ1-4; D gene uncertain. The CDR3 is 12 residues long. Germline assignment: CDR1 LGHDT and CDR2 YNNKEL (reference sequence). Trimming took off 1 base at V and 7 bases at J, with 4 bases between the two ends. CDR3 sequence: CASSQVIEKLFF. The DNA of the CDR3 is TGTGCCAGCAGCCAAGTAATTGAAAAACTGTTTTTT.

V gene TRBV12-3 or TRBV12-4 combines with J gene TRBJ1-4, with TRBD1 as a possible D gene (5 bases). The CDR3 is 15 residues long. The V end lost 2 bases, the J end lost 8 bases, and 15 bases lay between the germline ends. As DNA, the CDR3 is TGTGCCAGCAGTTTATCTCGGCAGGGCCCAGAAAAACTGTTTTTT. Translation: CASSLSRQGPEKLFF.

This clonotype has just one count. The gene calls are TRBV20-1 and TRBJ2-4, with 7 nucleotides matching TRBD1. Germline lookup yields CDR1 DFQATT and CDR2 SNEGSKA (reference sequence). Trimming removed 6 bases from V and 0 bases from J; junction bases left unmatched: 5. The CDR3 runs to 14 residues. The CDR3 sequence: CSATTGLAKNIQYF. For the CDR3, the DNA is TGCAGTGCAACGACAGGGTTAGCCAAAAACATTCAGTACTTC.

This clonotype appeared a few times. The gene calls are TRBV7-2 and TRBJ2-5, with TRBD2 identical over 9 bases. V lost 6 bases, J lost 2 bases, and 7 bases stayed unmatched. Germline V CDR1 and CDR2: SGHTA, FQGNSA. This CDR3 has 15 amino acids. The CDR3 bases are TGTGCCAGCAGGCACAATCTAGCGGGGCAAGAGACCCAGTACTTC. Translating gives CASRHNLAGQETQYF.

This chain uses TRBV7-8 with TRBJ2-1; no reliable D call. The assigned J gene may be wrong: the sequence end matches TRBJ2-5 better. From germline, CDR1 is SGHVS and CDR2 FQNEAQ. This CDR3 has 16 amino acids. In DNA, the CDR3 is TGTGCCAGCAGCTTAGGTTCCGGAACCGAGCAAGAGACCCAGTACTTC. Amino acid sequence: CASSLGSGTEQETQYF.

The sample holds a few counts of this clonotype. The genes are TRBV6-5 and TRBJ1-2; D is perhaps TRBD1 (6 bases). The germline gives CDR1 MNHEY, CDR2 SVGAGI. The V and J ends lost 0 bases and 2 bases respectively, with 13 bases between them. This CDR3 has 16 amino acids. The CDR3 DNA sequence: TGTGCCAGCAGTTACTCGGGGAACAGGGCCAACTATGGCTACACCTTC. As protein: CASSYSGNRANYGYTF.

The chain joins TRBV18 to TRBJ2-3; D perhaps matches TRBD1 (5 bases). This CDR3 is built from 14 residues. Germline CDR1 reads KGHSH; CDR2 reads LQKENI. V dropped 8 bases and J dropped 0 bases, with 12 bases sitting between them. The CDR3 bases are TGTGCCAGCAGCCCTCGACAGAGCACAGATACGCAGTATTTT. It translates to CASSPRQSTDTQYF.